This T cell receptor (beta chain) originates from a study of CD8+ T cells in alopecia areata. Looking at the study overall: At a dose of 5 to 10 mg twice daily, oral tofacitinib was given to treated patients. Tofacitinib was given for 6 to 18 months, then stopped for 6 months.

cDNA reverse transcribed from extracted RNA served as the sequencing template. Only in-frame clones appear in the TCRdb table, and some are missing; sequencing was by immunoSEQ multiplex PCR. The sample has about 97,000 clones; 41% are singletons. This clone has a handful of counts. Antigen: not known. Trimming removed 10 bases from V and 5 bases from J; junction bases left unmatched: 2. The CDR3 has 12 residues. The germline gives CDR1 LNHNV, CDR2 YYDKDF (reference sequence). Overall study results and limits: Patients shared TCRs less clearly than mice did, possibly for HLA-related reasons.

Sequenced material: CD4+ T cells sorted from blood. The receptor's source is a human donor with alopecia areata. The chain combines TRBV15 with TRBJ1-4; 9 nucleotides line up with TRBD1. In DNA form, the CDR3 reads TGTGCCATAGACAGGGGGAATGAAAAACTGTTTTTT. This codes for CAIDRGNEKLFF.